The next 18 T cell receptor beta chains were all read from a single sample in a study of blood T cell repertoires in COVID-19. Libraries were prepared by immunoSEQ multiplex PCR; TCRdb keeps only in-frame clonotypes and omits some of them. The sample holds 200,000 to 250,000 clones, roughly 90% seen once. The sample was peripheral blood. These receptors were taken from a woman in her sixties with acute or convalescent COVID-19.

The rearrangement links TRBV15 to TRBJ2-6, with D possibly TRBD1 on 6 matching bases. Germline CDR1 is LNHNV and CDR2 is YYDKDF (reference sequence). The CDR3 consists of 15 residues. V was trimmed by 4 bases and J by 4 bases, leaving 11 bases between them. Written as DNA, the CDR3 is TGTGCCACCAGCATGGCAACAGGGGGGGCCAACGTCCTGACTTTC. Its translation is CATSMATGGANVLTF. Together with reference TRBV15 and TRBJ2-6, the CDR3 gives the full variable domain: DAMVIQNPRYQVTQFGKPVTLSCSQTLNHNVMYWYQQKSSQAPKLLFHYYDKDFNNEADTPDNFQSRRPNTSFCFLDIRSPGLGDTAMYLCATSMATGGANVLTFGAGSRLTVL.

The chain combines TRBV7-2 with TRBJ1-4; 8 bases line up with TRBD1. The CDR3 runs 16 residues. Germline lookup yields CDR1 SGHTA and CDR2 FQGNSA. Trimming cost V 5 bases and J 5 bases; bases outside gene matches: 10. For the CDR3, the DNA is TGTGCCAGCAGCCCTTATAGGGACAGGATCAATGAAAAACTGTTTTTT. The encoded protein is CASSPYRDRINEKLFF.

V gene TRBV9 combines with J gene TRBJ2-1; weak D call: TRBD2 (6 bases). CDR1 SGDLS and CDR2 YYNGEE come from the germline V gene. V was pared by 3 bases and J by 5 bases, with 18 bases between. The CDR3 spans 16 residues. The CDR3, as DNA: TGTGCCAGCAGCGCCGGGAGTTGGGGGTGGAACAATGAGCAGTTCTTC. Translated, it gives CASSAGSWGWNNEQFF.

This chain uses TRBV5-1 with TRBJ2-3, with 9 nucleotides matching TRBD2. CDR1 is SGHRS, CDR2 YFSETQ, per germline. This CDR3 comprises 17 residues. V gave up 4 bases and J gave up 2 bases; unmatched junction bases: 11. In DNA, the CDR3 is TGCGCCAGCAGCCCGGGACAGCTAGCGGGGTCCACAGATACGCAGTATTTT. Protein product: CASSPGQLAGSTDTQYF.

The gene calls are TRBV6-2 or TRBV6-3 and TRBJ2-4; possible D gene TRBD2, 5 bases. CDR1 and CDR2 (germline): MNHEY, SVGEGT. V lost 5 bases, J lost 0 bases, and 11 bases lay in between. The CDR3 consists of 15 residues. In nucleotides, the CDR3 is TGTGCCAGCAGTCTGCCCCGGGGAGCCAAAAACATTCAGTACTTC. Protein product: CASSLPRGAKNIQYF.

The V gene is TRBV12-3 or TRBV12-4, the J gene TRBJ1-5; the D is unclear. This CDR3 is built from 13 residues. Trimming took off 3 bases at V and 5 bases at J, with 8 bases between the two ends. The CDR3 nucleotides are TGTGCCAGCAGTTTCGCCGGTCATCAGCCCCAGCATTTT. It encodes CASSFAGHQPQHF.

V usage is TRBV21-1 and J usage is TRBJ1-4. TRBV21-1 is flagged as a pseudogene. The CDR3 runs 15 residues. In nucleotides, the CDR3 is TGTGCCAGCAGCTCCCCGGGGGATTTCCATGAAAAACTGTTTTTT. Translation: CASSSPGDFHEKLFF.

The genes are TRBV6-5 and TRBJ1-4, with 10 bases that match TRBD1. Trimming at V came to 6 bases and at J to 6 bases, leaving 1 base not matched to a gene. There are 13 residues in the CDR3. Germline CDR1 and CDR2: MNHEY and SVGAGI. DNA of the CDR3: TGTGCCAGCAGAGGACAGGGGGATGAAAAACTGTTTTTT. Protein sequence: CASRGQGDEKLFF.

This rearrangement joins TRBV10-2 to TRBJ1-2; D uncertain. The CDR3 has 13 amino acids. The V and J ends lost 7 bases and 4 bases respectively, with 13 bases between them. CDR1 and CDR2 from the germline V gene are WSHSY and SAAADI. The CDR3: CASTTPAVYGYTF. The CDR3 nucleotides read TGCGCCAGCACCACTCCCGCGGTCTATGGCTACACCTTC.

The V and J genes are TRBV7-2 and TRBJ1-4, with 9 nucleotides matching TRBD1. V shed 1 base and J 6 bases; nucleotides not matched to a gene: 3. Germline V lookup: CDR1 SGHTA, CDR2 FQGNSA. This CDR3 is built from 15 residues. The CDR3 DNA is TGTGCCAGCAGCTTAGGGGGACAGGGACATGAAAAACTGTTTTTT. Protein product: CASSLGGQGHEKLFF.

V and J are TRBV5-1 and TRBJ2-2; 8 nucleotides line up with TRBD1. CDR1 is SGHRS and CDR2 is YFSETQ in the germline V gene. The length of the CDR3 is 16 residues. Trimming removed 4 bases from V and 2 bases from J; junction bases left unmatched: 7. For the CDR3, the DNA is TGCGCCAGCAGCGCTGGGACAGGAGCAAACACCGGGGAGCTGTTTTTT. It yields the protein CASSAGTGANTGELFF.

The chain carries TRBV28 and TRBJ1-1, with D possibly TRBD1 on 6 matching bases. Trimming pared 3 bases from V and 3 bases from J, leaving 14 bases between. Germline CDR1 is MDHEN and CDR2 is SYDVKM. CDR3 length: 15 residues. The CDR3 DNA sequence: TGTGCCAGCAGTTTGGAGGCGACAGGCCACACTGAAGCTTTCTTT. It yields the protein CASSLEATGHTEAFF.

V usage is TRBV3-1 (or the pseudogene TRBV3-2) and J usage is TRBJ1-5; D may be TRBD1 (6 bases). Germline CDR1 reads LGHDT; CDR2 reads YNNKEL (reference sequence). The CDR3 extends over 17 amino acids. V lost 1 base to trimming and J lost 3 bases, with 16 bases between them. The CDR3 sequence: CASSQGTGRGVNQPQHF. The DNA of the CDR3 is TGTGCCAGCAGCCAAGGCACAGGGAGAGGCGTCAATCAGCCCCAGCATTTT.

As concerns this clone: Within the sample, other DNA sequences also encode this same CDR3. The chain links TRBV19 to TRBJ2-3, with D perhaps matching TRBD2 (6 bases). The germline V gene has CDR1 LNHDA and CDR2 SQIVND (reference sequence). The CDR3 sequence is 13 residues long. Trimming removed 3 bases from V and 3 bases from J, with 7 bases in between. CDR3 coding DNA: TGTGCCAGTAGTATCGGAGGGACAGATACGCAGTATTTT. Its translation is CASSIGGTDTQYF.

The CDR3 region is CASSHYPGQGDNEQFF. The CDR3 DNA reads TGTGCCAGCAGCCACTATCCGGGACAGGGTGACAATGAGCAGTTCTTC. The chain is built from TRBV3-1 (or the pseudogene TRBV3-2) and TRBJ2-1, with TRBD1 matching over 9 bases. The germline V gene encodes CDR1 LGHDT and CDR2 YNNKEL (reference sequence). This CDR3 is built from 16 residues. V shed 3 bases and J 5 bases; nucleotides not matched to a gene: 8.

The rearrangement links TRBV19 to TRBJ1-5; D not resolved. This CDR3 spans 15 amino acids. V dropped 4 bases and J dropped 2 bases, with 12 bases sitting between them. Per the germline V gene, CDR1 is LNHDA and CDR2 is SQIVND (reference sequence). The CDR3 DNA is TGTGCCAGTAGTAATGCAGGCTTCGGCAATCAGCCCCAGCATTTT. This codes for CASSNAGFGNQPQHF.

The genes are TRBV6-5 and TRBJ1-2, with 10 bases lining up with TRBD1. The CDR3 is 13 residues long. V lost 5 bases and J lost 8; bases outside the gene matches: 5. Looked up from germline, CDR1 is MNHEY and CDR2 is SVGAGI. CDR3 nucleotide sequence: TGTGCCAGCAGTCGGGGACAGGGGAACGGCTACACCTTC. Translated: CASSRGQGNGYTF.

The chain has TRBV5-4 and TRBJ2-6; perhaps TRBD2 as D (6 bases). Between the trimmed V and J ends, which lost 4 bases and 1 base, there was a span of 15 bases. The CDR3 spans 17 residues. The germline CDR1 and CDR2 sequences are SGHNT and YYREEE (reference sequence). CDR3 in DNA: TGTGCCAGCAGCCCTGGGCTAGCGCGGTCTGGGGCCAACGTCCTGACTTTC. This encodes CASSPGLARSGANVLTF.